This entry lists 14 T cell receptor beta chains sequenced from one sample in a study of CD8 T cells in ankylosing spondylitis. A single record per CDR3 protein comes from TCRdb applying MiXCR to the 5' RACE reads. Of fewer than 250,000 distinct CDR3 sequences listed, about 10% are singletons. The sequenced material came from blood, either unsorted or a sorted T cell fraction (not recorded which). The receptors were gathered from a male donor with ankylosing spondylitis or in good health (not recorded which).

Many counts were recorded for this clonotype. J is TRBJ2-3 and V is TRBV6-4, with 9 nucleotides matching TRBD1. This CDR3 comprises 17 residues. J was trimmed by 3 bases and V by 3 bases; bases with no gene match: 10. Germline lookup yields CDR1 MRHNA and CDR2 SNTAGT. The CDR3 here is CASSDWAGTGKTDTQYF. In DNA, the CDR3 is TGTGCCAGCAGTGATTGGGCCGGGACAGGGAAAACAGATACGCAGTATTTT.

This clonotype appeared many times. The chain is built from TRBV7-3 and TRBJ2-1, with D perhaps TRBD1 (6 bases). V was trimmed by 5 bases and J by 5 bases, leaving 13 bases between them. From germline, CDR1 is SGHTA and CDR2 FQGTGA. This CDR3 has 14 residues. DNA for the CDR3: TGTGCCAGCAGCACCGGACAGCTCAACAATGAGCAGTTCTTC. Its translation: CASSTGQLNNEQFF.

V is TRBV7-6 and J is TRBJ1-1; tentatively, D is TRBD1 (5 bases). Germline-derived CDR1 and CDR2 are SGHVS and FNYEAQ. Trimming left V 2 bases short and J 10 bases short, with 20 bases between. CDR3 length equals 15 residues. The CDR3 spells CASSLSRRRDGGAFF. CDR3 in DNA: TGTGCCAGCAGCTTATCAAGAAGGAGGGACGGGGGAGCTTTCTTT.

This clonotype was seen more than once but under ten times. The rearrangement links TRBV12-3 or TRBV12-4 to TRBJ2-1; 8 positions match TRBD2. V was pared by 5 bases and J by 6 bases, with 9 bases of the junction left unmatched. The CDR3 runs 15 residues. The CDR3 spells CASSPTSGPRNEQFF. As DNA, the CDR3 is TGTGCCAGCAGTCCAACTAGCGGTCCGCGCAATGAGCAGTTCTTC.

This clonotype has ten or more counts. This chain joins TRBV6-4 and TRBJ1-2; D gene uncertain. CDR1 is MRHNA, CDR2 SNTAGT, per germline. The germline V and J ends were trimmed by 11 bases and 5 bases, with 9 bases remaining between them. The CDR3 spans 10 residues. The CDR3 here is CAFQSYGYTF. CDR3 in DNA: TGTGCCTTCCAGTCTTATGGCTACACCTTC.

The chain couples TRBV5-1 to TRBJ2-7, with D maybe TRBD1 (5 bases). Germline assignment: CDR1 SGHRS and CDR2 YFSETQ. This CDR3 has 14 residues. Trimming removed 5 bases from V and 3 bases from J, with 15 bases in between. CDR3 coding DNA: TGCGCCAGCAGTTTGAATACAGGAGTCTACGAGCAGTACTTC. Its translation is CASSLNTGVYEQYF.

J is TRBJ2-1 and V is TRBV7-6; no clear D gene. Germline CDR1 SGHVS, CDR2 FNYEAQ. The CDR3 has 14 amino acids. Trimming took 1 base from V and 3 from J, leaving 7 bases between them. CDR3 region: CASSLEVGYNEQFF. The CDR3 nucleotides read TGTGCCAGCAGCTTAGAAGTAGGCTACAATGAGCAGTTCTTC.

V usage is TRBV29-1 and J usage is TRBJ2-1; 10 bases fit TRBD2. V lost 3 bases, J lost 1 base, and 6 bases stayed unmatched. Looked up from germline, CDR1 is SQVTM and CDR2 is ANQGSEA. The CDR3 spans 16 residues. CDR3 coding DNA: TGCAGCGTTGACAGTAGCGGGGGGTTATCCTACAATGAGCAGTTCTTC. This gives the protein CSVDSSGGLSYNEQFF.

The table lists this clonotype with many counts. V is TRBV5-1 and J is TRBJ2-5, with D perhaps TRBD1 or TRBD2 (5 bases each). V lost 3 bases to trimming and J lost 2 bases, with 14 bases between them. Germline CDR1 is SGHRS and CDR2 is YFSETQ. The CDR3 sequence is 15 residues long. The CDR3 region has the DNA TGCGCCAGCAGCTCCGGGACGGTGGATCAAGAGACCCAGTACTTC. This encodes CASSSGTVDQETQYF.

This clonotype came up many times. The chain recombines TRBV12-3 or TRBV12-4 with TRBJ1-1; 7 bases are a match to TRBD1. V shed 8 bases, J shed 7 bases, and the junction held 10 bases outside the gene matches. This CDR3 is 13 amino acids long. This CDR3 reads CASRKKGAGEAFF. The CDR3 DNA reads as TGTGCCAGCCGCAAGAAGGGGGCGGGTGAAGCTTTCTTT.

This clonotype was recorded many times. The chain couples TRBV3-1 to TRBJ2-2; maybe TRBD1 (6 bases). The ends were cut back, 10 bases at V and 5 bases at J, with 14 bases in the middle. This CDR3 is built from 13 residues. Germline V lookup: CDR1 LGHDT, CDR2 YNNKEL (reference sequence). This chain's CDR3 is CAMSTGLTGELFF. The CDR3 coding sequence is TGTGCCATGTCTACAGGGTTAACCGGGGAGCTGTTTTTT. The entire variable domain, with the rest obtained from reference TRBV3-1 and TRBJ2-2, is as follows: DTAVSQTPKYLVTQMGNDKSIKCEQNLGHDTMYWYKQDSKKFLKIMFSYNNKELIINETVPNRFSPKSPDKAHLNLHINSLELGDSAVYFCAMSTGLTGELFFGEGSRLTVL.

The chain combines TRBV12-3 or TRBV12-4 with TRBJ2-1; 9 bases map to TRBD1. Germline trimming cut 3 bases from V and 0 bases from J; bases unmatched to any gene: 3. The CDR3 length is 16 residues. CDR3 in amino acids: CASSLGTGISYNEQFF. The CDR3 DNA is TGTGCCAGCAGTTTGGGGACAGGGATCTCCTACAATGAGCAGTTCTTC.

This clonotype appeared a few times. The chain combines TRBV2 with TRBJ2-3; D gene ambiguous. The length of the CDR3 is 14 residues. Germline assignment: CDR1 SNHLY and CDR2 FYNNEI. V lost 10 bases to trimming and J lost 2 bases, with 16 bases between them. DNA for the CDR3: TGTGCCACCGAGATAGCCAGATCCACAGATACGCAGTATTTT. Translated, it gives CATEIARSTDTQYF.

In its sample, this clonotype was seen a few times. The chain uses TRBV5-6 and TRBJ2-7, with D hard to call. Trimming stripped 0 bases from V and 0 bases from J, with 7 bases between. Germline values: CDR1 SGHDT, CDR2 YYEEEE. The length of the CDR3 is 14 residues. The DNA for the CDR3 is TGTGCCAGCAGCTTGGATGCAGACTCCTACGAGCAGTACTTC. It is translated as CASSLDADSYEQYF.